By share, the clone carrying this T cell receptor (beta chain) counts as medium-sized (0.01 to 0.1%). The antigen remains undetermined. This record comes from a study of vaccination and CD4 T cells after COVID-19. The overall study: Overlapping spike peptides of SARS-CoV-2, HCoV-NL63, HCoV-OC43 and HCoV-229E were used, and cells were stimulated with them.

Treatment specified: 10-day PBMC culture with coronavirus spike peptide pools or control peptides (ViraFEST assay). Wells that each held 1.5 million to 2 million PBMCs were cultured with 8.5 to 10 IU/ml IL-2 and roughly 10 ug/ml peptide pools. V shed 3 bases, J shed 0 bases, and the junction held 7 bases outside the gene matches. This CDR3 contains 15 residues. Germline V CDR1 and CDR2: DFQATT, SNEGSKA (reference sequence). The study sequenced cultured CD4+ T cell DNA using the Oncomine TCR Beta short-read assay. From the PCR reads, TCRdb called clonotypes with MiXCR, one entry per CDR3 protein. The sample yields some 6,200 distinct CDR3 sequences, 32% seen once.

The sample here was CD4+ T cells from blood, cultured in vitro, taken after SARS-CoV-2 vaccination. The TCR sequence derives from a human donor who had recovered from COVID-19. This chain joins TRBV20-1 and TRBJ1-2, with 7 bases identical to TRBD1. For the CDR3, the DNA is TGCAGTGCTAGGCTGGACAGGCAATCTAACTATGGCTACACCTTC. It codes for CSARLDRQSNYGYTF.